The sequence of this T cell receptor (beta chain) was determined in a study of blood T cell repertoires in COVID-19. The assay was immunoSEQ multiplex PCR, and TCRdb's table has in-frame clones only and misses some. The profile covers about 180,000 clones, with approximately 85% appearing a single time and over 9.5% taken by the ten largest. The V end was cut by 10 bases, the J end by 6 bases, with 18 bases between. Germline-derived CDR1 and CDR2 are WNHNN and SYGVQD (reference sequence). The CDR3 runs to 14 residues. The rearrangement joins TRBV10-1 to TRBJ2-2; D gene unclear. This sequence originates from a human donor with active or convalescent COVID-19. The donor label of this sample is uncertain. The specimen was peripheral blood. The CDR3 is CATPVVLGAGELFF. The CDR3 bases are TGCGCCACCCCTGTGGTTCTAGGTGCCGGGGAGCTGTTTTTT.